This is a list of T cell receptor beta chains from one sample in a study of long-term antiretroviral therapy in people with HIV. The protocol was immunoSEQ multiplex PCR, while the TCRdb copy is restricted to in-frame clones and leaves out a portion. The sample holds 28,000 or so clones; about 77% are singletons and the top ten take 9.3%. Sample: unsorted PBMCs, taken 1.5 years before starting antiretroviral therapy. The receptors were gathered from a man aged 18 to 30 with HIV. CDR3s include the opening cysteine and the closing phenylalanine or tryptophan. Fields, in order: J gene, V gene, D gene, CDR3 protein. D genes are given only for firm matches.

TRBJ1-1	TRBV10-3	-	CAISETATEAFF
TRBJ1-4	TRBV28	-	CASTSSGNRKFF
TRBJ2-5	TRBV4-3	TRBD2	CASSQDGTSGSGAQETQYF
TRBJ2-1	TRBV20-1	-	CSARTGRERFF
TRBJ2-1	TRBV6-6	-	CATRTDSYNEQFF
TRBJ2-7	TRBV16	-	CASSQSGQVNYEQYF
TRBJ2-5	TRBV18	-	CASSPGAAEETQYF
TRBJ2-1	TRBV28	-	CASSSGPKAVNEQFF
TRBJ2-2	TRBV11-2	TRBD2	CASSFLAGGETGELFF
TRBJ2-5	TRBV5-6	-	CASSSGQGVPWVWETQYF
TRBJ2-1	TRBV9	TRBD1	CASSPGQDGGEQFF
TRBJ2-1	TRBV4-3	-	CASSLITGGNEQFF
TRBJ2-5	TRBV28	TRBD1	CASSLRQGRETQYF
TRBJ1-5	TRBV9	-	CASSPTDSNQPQHF
TRBJ1-5	TRBV5-8	-	CASSLYRDGNQPQHF
TRBJ2-1	TRBV5-4	TRBD2	CASSLGGAAGEPHGNEQFF
TRBJ2-7	TRBV10-3	TRBD1	CAISESLGQGYEQYF
TRBJ2-2	TRBV7-2	-	CASSPQGGTGELFF
TRBJ2-7	TRBV9	-	CASSVGRDWDEQYF
TRBJ2-7	TRBV28	-	CASSLGEQYF
TRBJ2-2	TRBV9	-	CASSLPTSTGELFF
TRBJ2-1	TRBV11-2	TRBD2	CASSLEASGATPFNEQFF
TRBJ1-4	TRBV7-6	-	CASSPTGSTNEKLFF
TRBJ2-3	TRBV7-6	-	CASSFGRAADTQYF
TRBJ2-1	TRBV6-6	-	CASSDDKYNEQFF
TRBJ2-2	TRBV6-5	-	CASSYSRTGELFF
TRBJ2-7	TRBV7-2	-	CASRGQVLEQYF
TRBJ1-1	TRBV2	-	CASSEGALRGTNTEAFF
TRBJ1-1	TRBV7-6	-	CASSLAGAGGNTEAFF
TRBJ2-7	TRBV6-6	TRBD1	CASTLSSGTGSYEQYF
TRBJ2-5	TRBV30	-	CAWRPGIETQYF
TRBJ1-5	TRBV7-6	-	CASSLTGNSNQPQHF
TRBJ2-7	TRBV28	-	CASSTGKSEQYF
TRBJ1-4	TRBV28	-	CASSLWQASWEKLFF
TRBJ2-3	TRBV6-1	TRBD2	CASASVRGGGTQYF
TRBJ1-2	TRBV2	-	CASSDPGPYGYTF
TRBJ2-3	TRBV7-8	TRBD2	CASSSKRLAGYTQYF
TRBJ2-3	TRBV7-2	-	CASKTGSDTQYF
TRBJ1-1	TRBV28	-	CASSFPTEAFF
TRBJ1-2	TRBV30	-	CAWSLGGGYTF
TRBJ1-1	TRBV5-4	-	CASHAGVMNTEAFF
TRBJ2-3	TRBV5-1	-	CASTPTGGDTQYF